This T cell receptor beta chain was documented in a study of CD8 T cells in Susac syndrome. Reverse transcription used about 0.45 to 1 ug RNA and random hexamers. TCRdb redid the calling of the immunoSEQ multiplex PCR reads with MiXCR, one entry per CDR3 protein. Among around 300,000 distinct CDR3 sequences listed, approximately 90% were seen once. This clonotype has a single count. The sample was CD4+ T cells from PBMCs. The clonotype originates from a human donor with multiple sclerosis.

The CDR3 protein is CASSPSGGRYYGYTF. Here the CDR3 DNA reads TGTGCCAGCAGTCCGAGCGGGGGGCGATACTATGGCTACACCTTC. The chain links TRBV12-3 or TRBV12-4 to TRBJ1-2; weak D call: TRBD1 (6 bases). Trimming cost V 5 bases and J 3 bases, with 16 bases left between them. The CDR3 sequence is 15 residues long.